A selection of T cell receptor beta chains follows, all from one sample in a study of T-cell reconstitution after alpha-beta-depleted transplantation in children. TCRdb itself ran the PCR reads through MiXCR, one entry per CDR3 protein. The table has about 980,000 distinct CDR3 sequences, roughly 29% seen once. The sequences come from PBMCs, mostly from graft donor cells, collected 360 days after TCRalphabeta/CD19-depleted stem cell transplant. The receptors come from a boy in the first two years of life who had a stem cell transplant for SCID, so the T cells may come from the graft donor. The CDR3 runs from the conserved cysteine through the conserved F or W. Fields, in order: D gene, J gene, clone size, V gene, CDR3 protein, CDR3 DNA. A D gene is named only where the DNA matches it firmly. Clone sizes are given selectively: once, few, many, or a class where the clone is expanded.

>.|TRBJ2-5|.|TRBV12-3/TRBV12-4
CASSLALEGGPQETQYF
TGTGCCAGCAGCTTAGCCCTTGAGGGGGGGCCCCAAGAGACCCAGTACTTC
>.|TRBJ1-1|.|TRBV5-1
CASSLNSGTEAFF
TGCGCCAGCAGCCTGAACAGCGGCACTGAAGCTTTCTTT
>.|TRBJ2-3|few|TRBV13
CASSLLTLLDTQYF
TGTGCCAGCAGCTTATTGACCCTATTGGATACGCAGTATTTT
>.|TRBJ2-1|.|TRBV20-1
CSAFGVREDNEQFF
TGCAGTGCCTTTGGGGTACGGGAAGACAATGAGCAGTTCTTC
>TRBD2|TRBJ2-7|few|TRBV28
CASNRGGARYEQYF
TGTGCCAGCAATCGGGGGGGGGCTCGTTACGAGCAGTACTTC
>TRBD1|TRBJ2-7|.|TRBV28
CASSFGWDRGYEQYF
TGTGCCAGCAGTTTTGGATGGGACAGGGGCTACGAGCAGTACTTC
>.|TRBJ2-3|.|TRBV7-6
CASSPPGYPRTDTQYF
TGTGCCAGCAGCCCTCCAGGGTACCCCCGCACAGATACGCAGTATTTT
>.|TRBJ2-2|.|TRBV7-8
CASSFSEYTGELFF
TGTGCCAGCAGCTTTTCAGAGTACACCGGGGAGCTGTTTTTT
>TRBD2|TRBJ2-7|.|TRBV18
CASSPRTSGSYEQYF
TGTGCCAGCTCACCTAGGACTAGCGGGTCCTACGAGCAGTACTTC
>.|TRBJ2-7|few|TRBV12-3/TRBV12-4
CASSGDIPPYEQYF
TGTGCCAGCAGTGGTGACATACCGCCCTACGAGCAGTACTTC
>.|TRBJ2-4|few|TRBV10-3
CAISAGGKAKNIQYF
TGTGCCATCAGTGCTGGAGGGAAAGCCAAAAACATTCAGTACTTC
>.|TRBJ2-1|.|TRBV12-3/TRBV12-4
CASSLSREDEQFF
TGTGCCAGCAGTTTAAGTCGTGAGGATGAGCAGTTCTTC
>TRBD1|TRBJ1-5|.|TRBV20-1
CSAKTGGDQPQHF
TGCAGTGCAAAGACAGGGGGGGATCAGCCCCAGCATTTT
>.|TRBJ2-7|few|TRBV4-3
CASSQLTGKVYEQYF
TGCGCCAGCAGCCAGCTGACAGGTAAAGTCTACGAGCAGTACTTC
>TRBD1|TRBJ2-5|.|TRBV11-2
CASSLRQPGQGQETQYF
TGTGCCAGCAGCTTAAGACAGCCGGGACAGGGGCAAGAGACCCAGTACTTC
>.|TRBJ1-5|.|TRBV12-3/TRBV12-4
CASSPTIGVRPQPQHF
TGTGCCAGCAGCCCCACGATAGGGGTTCGGCCTCAGCCCCAGCATTTT
>.|TRBJ1-1|.|TRBV4-3
CASSQERVTDLNTEAFF
TGCGCCAGCAGCCAAGAGAGGGTGACTGATTTGAACACTGAAGCTTTCTTT
>.|TRBJ2-7|few|TRBV4-2
CASSQVGAYEQYF
TGTGCCAGCAGCCAAGTCGGCGCCTACGAGCAGTACTTC
>.|TRBJ1-2|.|TRBV12-3/TRBV12-4
CASSLGPSVGYTF
TGTGCCAGCAGTTTGGGGCCCTCCGTCGGCTACACCTTC
>.|TRBJ2-1|few|TRBV5-1
CASSLGARNYNEQFF
TGCGCCAGCAGCTTGGGGGCACGAAATTACAATGAGCAGTTCTTC
>.|TRBJ2-7|.|TRBV7-2
CASSLGARERYEQYF
TGTGCCAGCAGCTTAGGCGCCAGGGAGCGCTACGAGCAGTACTTC
>.|TRBJ2-6|.|TRBV29-1
CSVEGQGSGANVLTF
TGCAGCGTTGAAGGGCAGGGTTCTGGGGCCAACGTCCTGACTTTC
>.|TRBJ1-6|.|TRBV2
CASGAGGDSPLHF
TGTGCCAGCGGGGCGGGTGGGGATTCACCCCTCCACTTT
>TRBD2|TRBJ2-7|.|TRBV7-8
CASSSGLLSYEQYF
TGTGCCAGCAGCTCGGGACTATTATCCTACGAGCAGTACTTC